Listed here is a single T cell receptor beta chain. What it binds is not known. This specimen comes from a study of cytotoxic CD8 clonotypes in ibrutinib-treated CLL. Across the study: In all, 10 to 11 patients were relapsed/refractory, approximately 15 were treatment-naive and 17 to 18 were IGHV unmutated.

Trimming left V 3 bases short and J 0 bases short, with 9 bases between. Germline values: CDR1 SGDLS, CDR2 YYNGEE. CDR3 size: 14 residues. This table comes from immunoSEQ multiplex PCR, and its TCRdb copy is limited to in-frame clones, with some not included. This table holds about 330,000 clones, 67% found once. Whole-study findings and limits: Clonality rose at ibrutinib response and fell back toward baseline at progression. Clonality at baseline surpassed age-matched healthy donors and tracked circulating CD8+ T-cell counts.

The receptor was derived from a human donor with chronic lymphocytic leukemia. Sequenced material: PBMCs, taken after 36 months of ibrutinib treatment. V is TRBV9 and J is TRBJ1-1, with no clear D. For the CDR3, the DNA is TGTGCCAGCAGCGCAACCGACCTGAACACTGAAGCTTTCTTT. Translated, it gives CASSATDLNTEAFF.